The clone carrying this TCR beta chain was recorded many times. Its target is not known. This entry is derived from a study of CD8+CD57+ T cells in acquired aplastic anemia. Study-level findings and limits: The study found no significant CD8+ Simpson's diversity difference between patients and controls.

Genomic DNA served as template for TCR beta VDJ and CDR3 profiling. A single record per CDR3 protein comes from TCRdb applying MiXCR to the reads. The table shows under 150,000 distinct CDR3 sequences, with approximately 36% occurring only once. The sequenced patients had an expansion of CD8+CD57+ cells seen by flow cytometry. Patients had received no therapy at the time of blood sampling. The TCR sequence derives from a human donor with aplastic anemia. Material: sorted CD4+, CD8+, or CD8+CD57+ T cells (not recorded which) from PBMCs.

The CDR3: CASSYSRPPSYNSPLHF. DNA of the CDR3: TGTGCCAGCAGTTACTCGAGGCCGCCGTCCTATAATTCACCCCTCCACTTT. The chain links TRBV6-5 to TRBJ1-6, with D unresolved. The V and J ends lost 0 bases and 1 base respectively, with 10 bases between them. The CDR3 is 17 residues long. The germline gives CDR1 MNHEY, CDR2 SVGAGI.